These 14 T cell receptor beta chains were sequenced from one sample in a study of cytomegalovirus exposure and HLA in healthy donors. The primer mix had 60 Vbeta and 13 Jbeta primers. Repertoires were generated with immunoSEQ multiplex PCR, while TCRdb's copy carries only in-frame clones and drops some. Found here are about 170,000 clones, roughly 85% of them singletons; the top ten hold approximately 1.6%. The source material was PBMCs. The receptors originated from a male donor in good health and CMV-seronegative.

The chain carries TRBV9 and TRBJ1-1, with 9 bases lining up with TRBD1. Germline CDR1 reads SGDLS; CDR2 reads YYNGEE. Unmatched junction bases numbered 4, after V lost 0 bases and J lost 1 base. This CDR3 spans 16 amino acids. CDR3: CASSVDGTGKNTEAFF. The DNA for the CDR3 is TGTGCCAGCAGCGTAGACGGGACAGGGAAGAACACTGAAGCTTTCTTT.

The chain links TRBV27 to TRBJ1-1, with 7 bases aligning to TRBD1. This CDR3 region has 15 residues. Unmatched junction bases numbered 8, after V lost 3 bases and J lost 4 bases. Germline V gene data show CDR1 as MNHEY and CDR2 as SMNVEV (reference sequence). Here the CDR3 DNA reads TGTGCCAGCAGTTTGCGGCCAGGGGGAGGCACTGAAGCTTTCTTT. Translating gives CASSLRPGGGTEAFF.

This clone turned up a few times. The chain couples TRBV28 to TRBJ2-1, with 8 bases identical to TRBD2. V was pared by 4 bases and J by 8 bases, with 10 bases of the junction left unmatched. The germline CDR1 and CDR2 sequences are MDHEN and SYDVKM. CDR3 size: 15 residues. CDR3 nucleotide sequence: TGTGCCAGCAGTTCCCGCAGTAGCGGGGATGATGAGCAGTTCTTC. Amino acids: CASSSRSSGDDEQFF.

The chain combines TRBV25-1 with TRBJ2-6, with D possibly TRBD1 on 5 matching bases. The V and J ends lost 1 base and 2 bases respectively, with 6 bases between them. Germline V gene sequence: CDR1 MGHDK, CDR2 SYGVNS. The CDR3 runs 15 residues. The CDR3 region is CASSESGPGANVLTF. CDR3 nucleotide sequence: TGTGCCAGCAGTGAATCAGGGCCTGGGGCCAACGTCCTGACTTTC.

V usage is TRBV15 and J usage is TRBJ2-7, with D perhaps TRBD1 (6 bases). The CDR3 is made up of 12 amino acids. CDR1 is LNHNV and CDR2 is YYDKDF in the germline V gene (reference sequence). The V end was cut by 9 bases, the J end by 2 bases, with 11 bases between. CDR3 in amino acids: CATGTGPYEQYF. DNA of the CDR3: TGTGCCACTGGTACAGGGCCCTACGAGCAGTACTTC.

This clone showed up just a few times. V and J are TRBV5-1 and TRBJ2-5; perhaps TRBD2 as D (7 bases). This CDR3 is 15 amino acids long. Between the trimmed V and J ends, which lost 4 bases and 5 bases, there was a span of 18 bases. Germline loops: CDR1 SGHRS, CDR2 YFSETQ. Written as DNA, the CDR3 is TGCGCCAGCAGCGAAGGGACACGGGGGGAGGAGACCCAGTACTTC. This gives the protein CASSEGTRGEETQYF.

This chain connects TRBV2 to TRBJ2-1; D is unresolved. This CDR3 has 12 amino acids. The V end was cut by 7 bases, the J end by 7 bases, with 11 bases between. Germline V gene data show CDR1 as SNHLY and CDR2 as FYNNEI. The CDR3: CASNRWLNEQFF. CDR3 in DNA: TGTGCCAGCAATAGATGGTTGAATGAGCAGTTCTTC.

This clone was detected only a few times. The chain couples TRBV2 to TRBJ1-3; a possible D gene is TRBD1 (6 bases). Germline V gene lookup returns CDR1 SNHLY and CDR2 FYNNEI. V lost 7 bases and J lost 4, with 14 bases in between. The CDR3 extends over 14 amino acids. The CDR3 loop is CASTSRTEGNTIYF. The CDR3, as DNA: TGTGCCAGCACCTCCCGGACAGAAGGAAACACCATATATTTT.

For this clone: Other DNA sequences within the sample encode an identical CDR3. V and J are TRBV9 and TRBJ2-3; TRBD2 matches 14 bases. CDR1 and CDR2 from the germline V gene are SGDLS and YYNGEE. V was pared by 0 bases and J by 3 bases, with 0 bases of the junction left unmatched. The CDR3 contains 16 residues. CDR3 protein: CASSVGLAGGTDTQYF. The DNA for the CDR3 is TGTGCCAGCAGCGTAGGACTAGCGGGGGGGACAGATACGCAGTATTTT. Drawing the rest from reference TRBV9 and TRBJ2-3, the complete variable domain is DSGVTQTPKHLITATGQRVTLRCSPRSGDLSVYWYQQSLDQGLQFLIQYYNGEERAKGNILERFSAQQFPDLHSELNLSSLELGDSALYFCASSVGLAGGTDTQYFGPGTRLTVL.

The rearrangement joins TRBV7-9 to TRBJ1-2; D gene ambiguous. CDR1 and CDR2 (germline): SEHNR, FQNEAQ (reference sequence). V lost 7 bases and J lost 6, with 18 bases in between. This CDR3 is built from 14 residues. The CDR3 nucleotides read TGTGCCAGCACCCACGGGCGAGTAGCGCATGGCTACACCTTC. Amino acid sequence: CASTHGRVAHGYTF.

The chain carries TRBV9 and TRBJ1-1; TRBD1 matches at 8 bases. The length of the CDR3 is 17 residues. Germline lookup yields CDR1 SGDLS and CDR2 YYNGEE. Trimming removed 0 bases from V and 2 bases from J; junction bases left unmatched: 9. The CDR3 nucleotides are TGTGCCAGCAGCGTAGGTCCGGCAGGGGGCCCAAACACTGAAGCTTTCTTT. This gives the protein CASSVGPAGGPNTEAFF.

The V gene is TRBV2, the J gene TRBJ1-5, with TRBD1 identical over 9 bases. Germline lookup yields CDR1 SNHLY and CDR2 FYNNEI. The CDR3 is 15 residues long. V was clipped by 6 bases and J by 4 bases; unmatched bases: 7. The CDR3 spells CASRMDRGENQPQHF. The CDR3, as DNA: TGTGCCAGCAGGATGGACAGGGGCGAAAATCAGCCCCAGCATTTT.

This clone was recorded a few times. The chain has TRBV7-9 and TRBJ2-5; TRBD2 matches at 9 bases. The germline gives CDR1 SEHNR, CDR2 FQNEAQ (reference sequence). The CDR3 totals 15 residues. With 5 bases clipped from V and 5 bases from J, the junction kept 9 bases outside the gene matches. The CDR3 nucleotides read TGTGCCAGCAGCCAAGGAGGACTAGCGACTGAGACCCAGTACTTC. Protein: CASSQGGLATETQYF.

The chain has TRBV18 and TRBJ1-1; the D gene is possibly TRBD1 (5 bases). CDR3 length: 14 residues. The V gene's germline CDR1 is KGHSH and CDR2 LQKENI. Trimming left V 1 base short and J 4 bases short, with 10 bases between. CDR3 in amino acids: CASSPQGLGTEAFF. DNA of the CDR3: TGTGCCAGCTCACCACAGGGGTTAGGCACTGAAGCTTTCTTT. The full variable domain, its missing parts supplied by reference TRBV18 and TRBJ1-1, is NAGVMQNPRHLVRRRGQEARLRCSPMKGHSHVYWYRQLPEEGLKFMVYLQKENIIDESGMPKERFSAEFPKEGPSILRIQQVVRGDSAAYFCASSPQGLGTEAFFGQGTRLTVV.